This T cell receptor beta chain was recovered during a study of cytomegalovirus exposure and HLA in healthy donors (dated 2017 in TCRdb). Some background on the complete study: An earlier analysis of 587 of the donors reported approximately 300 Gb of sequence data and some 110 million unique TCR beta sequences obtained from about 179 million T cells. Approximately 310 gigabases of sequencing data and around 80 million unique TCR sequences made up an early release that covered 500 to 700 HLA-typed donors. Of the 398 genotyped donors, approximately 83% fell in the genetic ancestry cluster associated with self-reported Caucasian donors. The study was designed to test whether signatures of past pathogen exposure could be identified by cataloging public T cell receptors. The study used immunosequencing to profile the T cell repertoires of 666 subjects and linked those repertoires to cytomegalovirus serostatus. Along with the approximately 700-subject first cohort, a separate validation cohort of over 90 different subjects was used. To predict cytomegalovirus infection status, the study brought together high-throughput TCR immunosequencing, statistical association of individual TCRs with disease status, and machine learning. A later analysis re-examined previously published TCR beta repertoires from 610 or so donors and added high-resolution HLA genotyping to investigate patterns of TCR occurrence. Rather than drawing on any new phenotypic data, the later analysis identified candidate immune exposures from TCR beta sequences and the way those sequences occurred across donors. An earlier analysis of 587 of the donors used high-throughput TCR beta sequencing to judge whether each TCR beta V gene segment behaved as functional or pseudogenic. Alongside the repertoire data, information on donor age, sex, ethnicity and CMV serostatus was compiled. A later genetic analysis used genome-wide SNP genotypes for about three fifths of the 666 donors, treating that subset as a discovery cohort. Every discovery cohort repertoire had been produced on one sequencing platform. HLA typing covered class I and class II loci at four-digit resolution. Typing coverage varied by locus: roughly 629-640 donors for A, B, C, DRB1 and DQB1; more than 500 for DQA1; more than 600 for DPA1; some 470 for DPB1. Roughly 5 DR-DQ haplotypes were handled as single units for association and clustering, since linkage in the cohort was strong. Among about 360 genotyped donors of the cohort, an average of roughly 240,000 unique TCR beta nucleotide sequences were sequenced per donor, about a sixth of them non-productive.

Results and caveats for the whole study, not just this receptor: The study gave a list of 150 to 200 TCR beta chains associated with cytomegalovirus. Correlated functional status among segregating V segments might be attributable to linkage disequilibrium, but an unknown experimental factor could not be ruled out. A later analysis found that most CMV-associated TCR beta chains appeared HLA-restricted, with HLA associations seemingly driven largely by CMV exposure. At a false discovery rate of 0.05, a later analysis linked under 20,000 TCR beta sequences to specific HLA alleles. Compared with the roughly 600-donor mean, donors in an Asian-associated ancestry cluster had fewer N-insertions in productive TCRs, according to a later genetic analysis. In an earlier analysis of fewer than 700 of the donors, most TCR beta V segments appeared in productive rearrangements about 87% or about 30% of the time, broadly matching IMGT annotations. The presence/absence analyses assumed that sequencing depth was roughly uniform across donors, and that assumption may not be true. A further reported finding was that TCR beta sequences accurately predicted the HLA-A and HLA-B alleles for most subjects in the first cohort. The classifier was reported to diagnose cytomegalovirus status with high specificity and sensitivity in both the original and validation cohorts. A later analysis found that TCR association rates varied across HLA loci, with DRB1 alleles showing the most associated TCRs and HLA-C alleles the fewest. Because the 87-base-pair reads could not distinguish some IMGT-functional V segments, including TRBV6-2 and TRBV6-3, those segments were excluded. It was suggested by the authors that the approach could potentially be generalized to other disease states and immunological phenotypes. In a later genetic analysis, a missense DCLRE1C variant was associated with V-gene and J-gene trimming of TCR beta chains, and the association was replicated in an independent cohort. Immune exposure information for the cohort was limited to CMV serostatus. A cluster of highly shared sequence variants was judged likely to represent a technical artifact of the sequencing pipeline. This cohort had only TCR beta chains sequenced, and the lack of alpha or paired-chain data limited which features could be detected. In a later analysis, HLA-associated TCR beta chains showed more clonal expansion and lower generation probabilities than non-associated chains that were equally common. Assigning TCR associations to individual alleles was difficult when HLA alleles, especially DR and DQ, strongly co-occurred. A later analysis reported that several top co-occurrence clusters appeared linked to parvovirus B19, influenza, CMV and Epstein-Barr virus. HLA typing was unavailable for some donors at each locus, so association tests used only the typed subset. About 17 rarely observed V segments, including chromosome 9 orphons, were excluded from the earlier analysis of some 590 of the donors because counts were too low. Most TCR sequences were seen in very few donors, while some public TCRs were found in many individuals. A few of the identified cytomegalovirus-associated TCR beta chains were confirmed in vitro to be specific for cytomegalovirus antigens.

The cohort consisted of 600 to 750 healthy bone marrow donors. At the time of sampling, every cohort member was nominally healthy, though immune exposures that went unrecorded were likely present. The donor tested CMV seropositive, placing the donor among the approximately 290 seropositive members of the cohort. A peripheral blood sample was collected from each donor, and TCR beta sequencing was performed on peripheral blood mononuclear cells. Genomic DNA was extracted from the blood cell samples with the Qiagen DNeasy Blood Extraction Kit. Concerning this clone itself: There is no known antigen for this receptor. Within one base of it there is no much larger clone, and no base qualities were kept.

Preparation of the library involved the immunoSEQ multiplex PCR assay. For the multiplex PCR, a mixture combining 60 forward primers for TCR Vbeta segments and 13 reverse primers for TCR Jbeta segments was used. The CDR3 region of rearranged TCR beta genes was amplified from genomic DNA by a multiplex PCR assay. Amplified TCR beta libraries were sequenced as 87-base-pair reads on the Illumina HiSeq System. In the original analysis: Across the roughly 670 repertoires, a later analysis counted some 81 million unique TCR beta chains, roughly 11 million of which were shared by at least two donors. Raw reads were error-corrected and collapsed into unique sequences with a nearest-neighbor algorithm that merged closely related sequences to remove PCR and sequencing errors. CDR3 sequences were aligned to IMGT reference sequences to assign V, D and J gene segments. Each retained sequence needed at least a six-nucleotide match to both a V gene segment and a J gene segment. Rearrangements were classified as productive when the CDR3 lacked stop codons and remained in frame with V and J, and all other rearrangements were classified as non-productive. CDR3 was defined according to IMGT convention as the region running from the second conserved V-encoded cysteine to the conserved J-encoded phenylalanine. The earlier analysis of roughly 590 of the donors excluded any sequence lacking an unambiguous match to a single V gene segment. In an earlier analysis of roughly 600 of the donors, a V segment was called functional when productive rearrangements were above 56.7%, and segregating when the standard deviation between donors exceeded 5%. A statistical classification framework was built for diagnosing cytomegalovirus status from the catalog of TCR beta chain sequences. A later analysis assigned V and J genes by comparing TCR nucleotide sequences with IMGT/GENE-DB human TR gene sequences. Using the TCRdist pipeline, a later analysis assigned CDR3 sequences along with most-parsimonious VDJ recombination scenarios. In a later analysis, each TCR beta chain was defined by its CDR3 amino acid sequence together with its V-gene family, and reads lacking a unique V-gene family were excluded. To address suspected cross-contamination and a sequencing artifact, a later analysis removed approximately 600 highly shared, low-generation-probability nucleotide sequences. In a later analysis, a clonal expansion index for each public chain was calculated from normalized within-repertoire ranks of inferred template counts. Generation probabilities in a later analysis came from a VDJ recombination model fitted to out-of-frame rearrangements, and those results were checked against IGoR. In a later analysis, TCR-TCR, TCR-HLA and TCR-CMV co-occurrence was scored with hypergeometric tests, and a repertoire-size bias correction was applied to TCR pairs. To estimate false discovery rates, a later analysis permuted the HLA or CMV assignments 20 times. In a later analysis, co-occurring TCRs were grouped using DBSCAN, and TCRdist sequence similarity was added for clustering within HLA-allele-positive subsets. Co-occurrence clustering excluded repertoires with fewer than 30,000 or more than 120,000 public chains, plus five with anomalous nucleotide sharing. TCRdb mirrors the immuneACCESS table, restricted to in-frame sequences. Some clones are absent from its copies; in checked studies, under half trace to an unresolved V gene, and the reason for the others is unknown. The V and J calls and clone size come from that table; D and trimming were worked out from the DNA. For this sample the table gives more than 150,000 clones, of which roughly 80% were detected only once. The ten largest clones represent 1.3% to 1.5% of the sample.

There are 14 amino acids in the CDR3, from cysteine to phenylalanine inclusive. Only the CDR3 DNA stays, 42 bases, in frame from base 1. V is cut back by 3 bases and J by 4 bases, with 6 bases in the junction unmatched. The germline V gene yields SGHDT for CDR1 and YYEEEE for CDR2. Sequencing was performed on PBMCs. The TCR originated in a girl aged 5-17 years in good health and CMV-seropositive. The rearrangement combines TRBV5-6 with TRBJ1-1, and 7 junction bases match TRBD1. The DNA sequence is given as TGTGCCAGCAGCTCAAGGGCAGGGGGCACTGAAGCTTTCTTT. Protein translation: CASSSRAGGTEAFF.